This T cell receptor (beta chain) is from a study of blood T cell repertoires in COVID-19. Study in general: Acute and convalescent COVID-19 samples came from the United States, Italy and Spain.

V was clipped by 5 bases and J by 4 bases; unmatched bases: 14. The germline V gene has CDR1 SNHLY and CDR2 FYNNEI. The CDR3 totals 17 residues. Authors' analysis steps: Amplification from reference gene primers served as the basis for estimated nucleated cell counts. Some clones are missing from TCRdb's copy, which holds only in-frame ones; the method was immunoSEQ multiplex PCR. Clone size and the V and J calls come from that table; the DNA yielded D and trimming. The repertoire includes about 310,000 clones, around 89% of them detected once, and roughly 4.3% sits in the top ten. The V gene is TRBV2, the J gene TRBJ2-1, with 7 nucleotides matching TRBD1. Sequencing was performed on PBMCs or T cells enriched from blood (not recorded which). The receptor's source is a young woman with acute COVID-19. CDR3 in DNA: TGTGCCAGCAGTCTTAAGGGACAGAGAACGGGTTACAATGAGCAGTTCTTC. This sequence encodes CASSLKGQRTGYNEQFF.